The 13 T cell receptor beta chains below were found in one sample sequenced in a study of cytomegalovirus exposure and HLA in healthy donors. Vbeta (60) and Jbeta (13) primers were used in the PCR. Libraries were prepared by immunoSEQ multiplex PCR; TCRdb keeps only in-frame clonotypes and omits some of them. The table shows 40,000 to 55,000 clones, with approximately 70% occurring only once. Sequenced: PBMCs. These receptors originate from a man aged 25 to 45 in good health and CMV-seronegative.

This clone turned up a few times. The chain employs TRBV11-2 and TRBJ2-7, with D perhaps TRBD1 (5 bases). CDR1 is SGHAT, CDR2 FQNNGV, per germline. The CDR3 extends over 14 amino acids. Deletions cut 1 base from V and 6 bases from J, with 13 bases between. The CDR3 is CASSLGQILSEQYF. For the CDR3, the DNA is TGTGCCAGCAGCTTAGGACAGATCCTCTCCGAGCAGTACTTC.

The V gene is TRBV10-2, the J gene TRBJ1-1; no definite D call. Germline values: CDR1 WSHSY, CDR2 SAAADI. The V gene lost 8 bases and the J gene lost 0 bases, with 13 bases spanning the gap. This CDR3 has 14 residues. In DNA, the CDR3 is TGCGCCAGCCAGTATACAGTGGTGAACACTGAAGCTTTCTTT. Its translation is CASQYTVVNTEAFF.

The CDR3 nucleotides read TGTGCCAGCAGCTCGGGACTAGCGGGAAAAAACATTCAGTACTTC. Translation gives CASSSGLAGKNIQYF. The chain links TRBV5-5 to TRBJ2-4; 13 bases are shared with TRBD2. Germline V gene sequence: CDR1 SGHKS, CDR2 YYEKEE (reference sequence). The CDR3 has 15 amino acids. Losses at the gene ends were 3 bases for V and 4 bases for J; bases not matched to a gene: 1. The whole variable domain, filled in from reference TRBV5-5 and TRBJ2-4, reads DAGVTQSPTHLIKTRGQQVTLRCSPISGHKSVSWYQQVLGQGPQFIFQYYEKEERGRGNFPDRFSARQFPNYSSELNVNALLLGDSALYLCASSSGLAGKNIQYFGAGTRLSVL.

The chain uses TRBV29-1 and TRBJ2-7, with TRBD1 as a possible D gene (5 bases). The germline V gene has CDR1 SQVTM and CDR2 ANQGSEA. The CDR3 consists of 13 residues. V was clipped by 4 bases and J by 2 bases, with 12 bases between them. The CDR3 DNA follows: TGCAGCGTTGGACAGAGGAGTACCTACGAGCAGTACTTC. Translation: CSVGQRSTYEQYF.

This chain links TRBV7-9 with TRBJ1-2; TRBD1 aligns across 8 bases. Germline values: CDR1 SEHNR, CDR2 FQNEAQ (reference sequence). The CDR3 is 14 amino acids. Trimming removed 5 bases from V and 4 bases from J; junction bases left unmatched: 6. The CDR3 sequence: CASSPGQGAYGYTF. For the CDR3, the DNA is TGTGCCAGCAGCCCCGGGCAGGGGGCCTATGGCTACACCTTC.

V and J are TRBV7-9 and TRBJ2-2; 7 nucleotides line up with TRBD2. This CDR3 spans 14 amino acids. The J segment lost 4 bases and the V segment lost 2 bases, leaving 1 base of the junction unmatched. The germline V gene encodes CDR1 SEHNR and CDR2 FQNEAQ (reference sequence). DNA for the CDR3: TGTGCCAGCAGCTTAACGGGGGGCACCGGGGAGCTGTTTTTT. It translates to CASSLTGGTGELFF.

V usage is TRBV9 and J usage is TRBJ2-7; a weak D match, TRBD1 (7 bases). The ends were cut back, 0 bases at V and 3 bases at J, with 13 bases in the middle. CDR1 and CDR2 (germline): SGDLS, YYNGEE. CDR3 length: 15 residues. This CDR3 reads CASSVGGQGGYEQYF. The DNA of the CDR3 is TGTGCCAGCAGCGTAGGCGGGCAGGGGGGCTACGAGCAGTACTTC.

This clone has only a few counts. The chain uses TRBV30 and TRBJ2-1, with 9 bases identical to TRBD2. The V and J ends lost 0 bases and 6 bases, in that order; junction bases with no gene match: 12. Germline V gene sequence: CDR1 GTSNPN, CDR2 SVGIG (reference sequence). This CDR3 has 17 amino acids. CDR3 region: CAWSVGALAGAFNEQFF. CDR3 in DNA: TGTGCCTGGAGTGTAGGAGCCTTAGCGGGAGCCTTCAATGAGCAGTTCTTC. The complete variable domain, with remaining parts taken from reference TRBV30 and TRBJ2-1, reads SQTIHQWPATLVQPVGSPLSLECTVEGTSNPNLYWYRQAAGRGLQLLFYSVGIGQISSEVPQNLSASRPQDRQFILSSKKLLLSDSGFYLCAWSVGALAGAFNEQFFGPGTRLTVL.

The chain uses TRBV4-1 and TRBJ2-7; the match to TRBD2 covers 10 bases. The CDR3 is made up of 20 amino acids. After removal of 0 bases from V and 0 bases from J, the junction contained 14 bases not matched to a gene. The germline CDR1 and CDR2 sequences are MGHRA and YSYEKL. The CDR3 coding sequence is TGCGCCAGCAGCCAAGAAGGAGGAGATTCAGCGGGAGGGACCTCCTACGAGCAGTACTTC. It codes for CASSQEGGDSAGGTSYEQYF.

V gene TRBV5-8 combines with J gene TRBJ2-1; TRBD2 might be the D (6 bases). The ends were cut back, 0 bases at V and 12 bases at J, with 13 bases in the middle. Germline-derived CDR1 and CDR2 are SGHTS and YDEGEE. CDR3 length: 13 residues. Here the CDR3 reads CASSLEVEGRQFF. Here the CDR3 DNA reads TGTGCCAGCAGCTTGGAGGTGGAGGGGAGGCAGTTCTTC.

CDR3 in DNA: TGCGCCAGCAGCCCCGGGACAGGGGGTGAAAAACTGTTTTTT. It encodes CASSPGTGGEKLFF. This rearrangement joins TRBV5-1 to TRBJ1-4, with 11 bases matching TRBD1. The CDR3 is made up of 14 amino acids. From germline, CDR1 is SGHRS and CDR2 YFSETQ. The V segment lost 4 bases and the J segment 7 bases; nucleotides outside the gene matches: 3.

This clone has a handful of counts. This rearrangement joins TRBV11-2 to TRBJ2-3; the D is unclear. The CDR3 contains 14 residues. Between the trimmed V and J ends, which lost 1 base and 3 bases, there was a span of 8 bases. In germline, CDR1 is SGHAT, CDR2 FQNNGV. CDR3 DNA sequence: TGTGCCAGCAGCTTAGTCGGTGGTACAGATACGCAGTATTTT. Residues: CASSLVGGTDTQYF.

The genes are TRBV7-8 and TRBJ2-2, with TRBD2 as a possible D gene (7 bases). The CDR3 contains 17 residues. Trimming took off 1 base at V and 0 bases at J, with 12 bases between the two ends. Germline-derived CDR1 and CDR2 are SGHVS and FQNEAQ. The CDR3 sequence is CASSLGGGPANTGELFF. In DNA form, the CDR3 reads TGTGCCAGCAGCTTAGGGGGGGGCCCCGCGAACACCGGGGAGCTGTTTTTT.